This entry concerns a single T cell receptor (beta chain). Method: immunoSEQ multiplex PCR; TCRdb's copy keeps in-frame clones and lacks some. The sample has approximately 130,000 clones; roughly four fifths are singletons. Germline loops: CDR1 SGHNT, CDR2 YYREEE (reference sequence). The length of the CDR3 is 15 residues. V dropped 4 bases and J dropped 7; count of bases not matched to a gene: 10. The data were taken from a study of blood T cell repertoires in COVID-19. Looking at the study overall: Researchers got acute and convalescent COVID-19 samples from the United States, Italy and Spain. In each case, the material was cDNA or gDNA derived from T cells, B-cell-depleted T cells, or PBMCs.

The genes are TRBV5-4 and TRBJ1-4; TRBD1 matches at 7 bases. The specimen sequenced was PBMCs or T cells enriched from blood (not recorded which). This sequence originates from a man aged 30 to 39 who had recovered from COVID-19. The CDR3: CASSNRGLWGEKLFF. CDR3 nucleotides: TGTGCCAGCAGCAACAGGGGCCTATGGGGTGAAAAACTGTTTTTT.